The sequence of this T cell receptor beta chain was determined in a study of long-term antiretroviral therapy in people with HIV. Per germline, CDR1 MGHRA and CDR2 YSYEKL. The length of the CDR3 is 13 residues. V gave up 3 bases and J gave up 10 bases; unmatched junction bases: 4. Study conclusions and caveats: The study collected blood between about 2003 and 2018, possibly under older ART regimens. HIV repertoires covered narrower CDR3 length ranges than controls did.

Concerning this clone itself: Its antigen is not known.

It was version v3.0 of the immunoSEQ assay that was run at survey level. Sequenced by immunoSEQ multiplex PCR; TCRdb stores in-frame clones only, minus some. The sample carries about 43,000 clones, 86% recorded once. The V gene is TRBV4-1, the J gene TRBJ2-1, with 9 bases matching TRBD2. The receptor comes from a woman between 45 and 65 years old with HIV. Sequencing used unsorted PBMCs, obtained 0.1 years before starting antiretroviral therapy. The CDR3 reads CASSQWLAGEQFF. CDR3 sequence (DNA): TGCGCCAGCAGCCAGTGGCTAGCGGGGGAGCAGTTCTTC.